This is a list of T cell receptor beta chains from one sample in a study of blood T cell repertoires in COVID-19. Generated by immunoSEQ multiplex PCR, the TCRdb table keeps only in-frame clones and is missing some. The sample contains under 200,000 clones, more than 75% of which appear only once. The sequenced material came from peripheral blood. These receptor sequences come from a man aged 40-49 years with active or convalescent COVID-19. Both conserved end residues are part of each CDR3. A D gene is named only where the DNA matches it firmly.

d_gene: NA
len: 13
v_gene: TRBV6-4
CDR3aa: CASFEEGDTEAFF

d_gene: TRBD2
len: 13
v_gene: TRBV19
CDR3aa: CASSTSGTETQYF

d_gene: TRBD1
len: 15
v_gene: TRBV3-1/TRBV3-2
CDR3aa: CASYGTGGSYAEAFF

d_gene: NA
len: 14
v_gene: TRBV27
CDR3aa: CASSLGSANTEAFF

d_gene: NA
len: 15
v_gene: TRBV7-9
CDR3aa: CASSPGIQGLLGAFF

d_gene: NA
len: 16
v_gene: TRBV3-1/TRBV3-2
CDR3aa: CASSQGTGSGANVLTF

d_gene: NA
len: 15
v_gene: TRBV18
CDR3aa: CASSSWTAQGSGYTF

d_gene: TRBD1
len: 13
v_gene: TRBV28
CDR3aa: CATRTGRHQPQHF

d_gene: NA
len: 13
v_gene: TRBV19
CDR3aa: CASTEGSGYGYTF

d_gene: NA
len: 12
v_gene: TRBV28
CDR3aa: CATGQTSYEQYF

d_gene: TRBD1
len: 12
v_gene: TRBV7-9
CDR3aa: CASSRQGADAFF

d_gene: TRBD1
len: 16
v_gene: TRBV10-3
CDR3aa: CAISEFAGGSSSPLHF

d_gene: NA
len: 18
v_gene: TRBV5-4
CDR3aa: CASSLGSLARGREETQYF

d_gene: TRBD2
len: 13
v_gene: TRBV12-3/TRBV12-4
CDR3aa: CASTGSGVGTQYF

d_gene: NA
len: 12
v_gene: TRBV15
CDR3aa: CATSRDDSEQYF

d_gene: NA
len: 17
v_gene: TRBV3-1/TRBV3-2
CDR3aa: CASSPLGRGFSGNTIYF

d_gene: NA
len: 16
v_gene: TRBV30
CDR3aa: CAWRVTGVSYNSPLHF

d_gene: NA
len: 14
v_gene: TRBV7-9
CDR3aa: CASSHEAGGYGYTF

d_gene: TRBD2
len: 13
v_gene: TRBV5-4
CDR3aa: CASSPPGGSLGYF

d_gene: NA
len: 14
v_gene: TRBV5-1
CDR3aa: CASSWGDSSYEQYF

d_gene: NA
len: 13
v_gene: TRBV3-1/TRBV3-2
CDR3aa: CASSRGHRETQYF

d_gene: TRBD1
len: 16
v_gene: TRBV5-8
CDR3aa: CASSAGTGTFDTEAFF

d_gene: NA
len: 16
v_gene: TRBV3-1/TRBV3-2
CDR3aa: CASSPLRQPRTDTQYF

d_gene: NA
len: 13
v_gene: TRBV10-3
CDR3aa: CAIRTLAGNTIYF

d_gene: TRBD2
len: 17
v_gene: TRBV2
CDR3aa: CASRLNGREGLVGEQFF

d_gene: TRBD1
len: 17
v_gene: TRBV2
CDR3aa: CASRGGQGGRLNYGYTF

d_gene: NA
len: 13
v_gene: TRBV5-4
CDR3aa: CASSFTGSYEQYF

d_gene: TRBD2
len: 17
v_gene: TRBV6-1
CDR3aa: CASSERASGAPWDIQYF

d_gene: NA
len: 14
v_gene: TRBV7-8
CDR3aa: CASSLVGSTYEQYF

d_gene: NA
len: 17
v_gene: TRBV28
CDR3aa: CASSSPRGSSGANVLTF

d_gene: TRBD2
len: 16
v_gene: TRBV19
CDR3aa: CATSGGARTKQETQYF

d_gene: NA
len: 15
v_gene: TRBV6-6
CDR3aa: CASSYSMAGNSPLHF

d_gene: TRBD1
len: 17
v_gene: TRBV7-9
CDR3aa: CASSFRQGIGGANVLTF

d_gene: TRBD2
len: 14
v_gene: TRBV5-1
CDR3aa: CASVSGGGYNEQFF

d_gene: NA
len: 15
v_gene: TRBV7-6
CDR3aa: CASSSRGMSTDTQYF

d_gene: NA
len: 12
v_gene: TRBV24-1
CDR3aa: CATGDFTDTQYF

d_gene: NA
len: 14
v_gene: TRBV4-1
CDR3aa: CASSQTQGAGELFF

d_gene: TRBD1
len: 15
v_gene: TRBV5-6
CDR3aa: CASSRRQGHSPEAFF

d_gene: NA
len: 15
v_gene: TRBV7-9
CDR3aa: CASSLRDSFNEKLFF

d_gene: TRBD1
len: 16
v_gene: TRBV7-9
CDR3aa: CASSLADRGSNQPQHF

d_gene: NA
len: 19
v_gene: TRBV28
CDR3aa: CASRGRGGGQWASGNEQFF

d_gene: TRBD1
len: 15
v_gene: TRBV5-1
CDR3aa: CASSLEGTGDQPQHF

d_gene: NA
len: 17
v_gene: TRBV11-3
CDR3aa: CASSLHWQGYPTGGYTF

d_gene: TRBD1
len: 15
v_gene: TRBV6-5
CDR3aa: CASRKTGTGLYEQYF

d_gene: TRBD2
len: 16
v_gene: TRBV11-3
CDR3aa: CASSPPLAGGWDTQYF

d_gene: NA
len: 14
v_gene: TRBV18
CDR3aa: CASSPETVNYGYTF

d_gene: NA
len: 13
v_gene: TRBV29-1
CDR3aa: CSVSGETRNTIYF

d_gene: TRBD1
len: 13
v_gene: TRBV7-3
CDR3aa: CASSQQGAAEAFF

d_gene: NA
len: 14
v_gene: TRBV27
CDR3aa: CASSGGFLHQPQHF

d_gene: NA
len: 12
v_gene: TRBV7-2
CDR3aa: CASSLTVSEAFF

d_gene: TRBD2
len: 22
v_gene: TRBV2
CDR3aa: CASSERRALAGGGMVSYNEQFF

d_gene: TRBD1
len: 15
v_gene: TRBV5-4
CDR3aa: CASSLVGTGGSGYTF

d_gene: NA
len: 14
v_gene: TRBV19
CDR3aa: CASSIRGAIPEAFF

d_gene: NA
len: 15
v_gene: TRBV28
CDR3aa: CASSAQDKKTYEQYF